This record looks at one T cell receptor beta chain sequence and its context. Its antigen is currently unknown. The PCR contained 60 Vbeta and 13 Jbeta primers. This table comes from immunoSEQ multiplex PCR, and its TCRdb copy is limited to in-frame clones, with some not included. The sample lists about 190,000 clones, about four fifths occurring once. The data were taken from a study of cytomegalovirus exposure and HLA in healthy donors. Trimming cost V 5 bases and J 6 bases, with 8 bases left between them. The CDR3 consists of 12 residues. CDR1 and CDR2 from the germline V gene are SGHTA and FQGNSA. The study's findings and limits: CMV antigen specificity of three CMV-associated chains was confirmed in vitro. HLA-A and HLA-B allele assignments for most subjects were reportedly predicted accurately using TCR beta sequences. In the analysis, some V segments, TRBV6-2 and TRBV6-3 included, were excluded as indistinguishable. The later analysis indicated that the majority of CMV-associated TCR beta chains appeared HLA-restricted.

The sample was PBMCs. The chain recombines TRBV7-2 with TRBJ2-1; D ambiguous. The receptor was derived from a man aged 35 to 55 in good health and CMV-seropositive. The CDR3 DNA reads TGTGCCAGCAGCCCCCAGGTCAATGAGCAGTTCTTC. Protein product: CASSPQVNEQFF. Using reference TRBV7-2 and TRBJ2-1 for the parts outside the CDR3, the full variable domain is GAGVSQSPSNKVTEKGKDVELRCDPISGHTALYWYRQSLGQGLEFLIYFQGNSAPDKSGLPSDRFSAERTGGSVSTLTIQRTQQEDSAVYLCASSPQVNEQFFGPGTRLTVL.